This T cell receptor beta chain was identified during a study of cytomegalovirus exposure and HLA in healthy donors (dated by TCRdb to the late 2010s). Regarding the research as a whole: An earlier analysis of 587 of the donors reported 276 Gb of sequence data and approximately 120 million unique TCR beta sequences obtained from about 179 million T cells. Of the roughly 430 genotyped donors, about 84% fell in the genetic ancestry cluster associated with self-reported Caucasian donors. The T cell repertoires of several hundred subjects were profiled by immunosequencing and related to cytomegalovirus serostatus. In a later genetic analysis, genome-wide SNP genotypes for about three fifths of the roughly 670 donors were used, and that subset was treated as a discovery cohort. HLA typing covered class I and class II loci at four-digit resolution. On average, about 240,000 unique TCR beta nucleotide sequences were sequenced per donor among 398 genotyped donors of the cohort, with around 19% of those sequences being non-productive. Donor age, sex, ethnicity and CMV serostatus were collected together with the repertoire data. An earlier analysis of 587 of the donors used high-throughput TCR beta sequencing to judge whether each TCR beta V gene segment behaved as functional or pseudogenic. About 300 gigabases of sequencing data and around 87 million unique TCR sequences were included in an early release covering about 700 HLA-typed donors. Roughly 5 DR-DQ haplotypes were handled as single units for association and clustering, since linkage in the cohort was strong. To predict cytomegalovirus infection status, the study combined high-throughput TCR immunosequencing, statistical association of individual TCRs with disease status, and machine learning. In the later analysis, no new phenotypic data were used to find candidate immune exposures; instead, reliance was placed on TCR beta sequences and their occurrence across donors. All discovery cohort repertoires had been generated using a single sequencing platform. The aim of the study was to test whether cataloging public T cell receptors could identify signatures of past pathogen exposure. Besides the first cohort of hundreds of subjects, a separate validation cohort made up of 120 or so different subjects was used. In a later analysis, previously published TCR beta repertoires from 670 or so donors were re-analyzed and high-resolution HLA genotyping was added so that TCR occurrence patterns could be studied. Typing coverage varied by locus: roughly 629-630 donors for A, B, C, DRB1 and DQB1; approximately 560 for DQA1; more than 600 for DPA1; roughly 450 for DPB1. On the study overall, not on this receptor specifically: In a later analysis, 15,000 to 20,000 TCR beta sequences were associated with specific HLA alleles at a false discovery rate of 0.05. Correlated functional status among segregating V segments might reflect linkage disequilibrium, but an unknown experimental factor could not be ruled out. A further reported finding was that TCR beta sequences accurately predicted the HLA-A and HLA-B alleles for most subjects in the first cohort. Across donors, most TCR sequences were observed very rarely, whereas some public TCRs were present in many individuals. HLA typing was unavailable for some donors at each locus, so association tests used only the typed subset. An earlier analysis of several hundred of the donors showed that most TCR beta V segments appeared in productive rearrangements either about 87% or about 30% of the time, which broadly matched IMGT annotations. A later analysis found that HLA-associated TCR beta chains were more clonally expanded and had lower generation probabilities than equally common non-associated chains. Assigning TCR associations to individual alleles was difficult when HLA alleles, especially DR and DQ, strongly co-occurred. Because counts were too low, seventeen rarely observed V segments, including chromosome 9 orphons, were excluded from the earlier analysis of 587 of the donors. Compared with the approximately 670-donor mean, donors in an Asian-associated ancestry cluster had fewer N-insertions in productive TCRs, according to a later genetic analysis. A cluster of highly shared sequence variants was judged likely to represent a technical artifact of the sequencing pipeline. A later analysis reported that several top co-occurrence clusters appeared linked to parvovirus B19, influenza, CMV and Epstein-Barr virus. The authors suggested that the approach could potentially be generalized to other disease states and immunological phenotypes. The classifier was reported to diagnose cytomegalovirus status with high specificity and sensitivity in both the original cohort and the validation cohort. In vitro tests confirmed that a few of the cytomegalovirus-associated TCR beta chains recognize cytomegalovirus antigens. For the cohort, immune exposure information was limited to CMV serostatus. Presence/absence analyses assumed roughly uniform sequencing depth across donors, an assumption that may not hold. Because the 87-base-pair reads could not distinguish some IMGT-functional V segments, including TRBV6-2 and TRBV6-3, those segments were excluded. In a later analysis, most CMV-associated TCR beta chains were found to appear HLA-restricted, with HLA associations seemingly driven largely by CMV exposure. In a later genetic analysis, a missense DCLRE1C variant was associated with V-gene and J-gene trimming of TCR beta chains, and the association was replicated in an independent cohort. The study gave a list of some 150 TCR beta chains associated with cytomegalovirus. In a later analysis, TCR association rates were found to vary across HLA loci, with the most associated TCRs seen for DRB1 alleles and the fewest for HLA-C alleles. The cohort was sequenced for TCR beta chains only, and without alpha or paired-chain data the features that could be detected were limited.

CDR1 and CDR2, looked up from the germline V gene (reference sequence), are LNHDA and SQIVND. The CDR3 runs 14 amino acids, cysteine and phenylalanine included. Of all the DNA, just the CDR3 is kept, 42 bases in frame from base 1. Trimming costs V 6 bases and J 0 bases, and their ends lie 9 bases apart. Worth noting for this clone: Which antigen it targets is not known. No base qualities exist here, and no much larger clone lies one base off it.

The cohort comprised around 690 healthy bone marrow donors. All cohort members were sampled while nominally healthy, although unrecorded immune exposures were likely present. The donor was CMV seronegative and belonged to the group of more than 300 seronegative cohort members. Each donor provided a peripheral blood sample, and peripheral blood mononuclear cells were used for TCR beta sequencing. Genomic DNA was extracted from the blood cell samples with the Qiagen DNeasy Blood Extraction Kit. Preparation of the library involved the immunoSEQ multiplex PCR assay. For the multiplex PCR, a mixture combining 60 forward primers for TCR Vbeta segments and 13 reverse primers for TCR Jbeta segments was used. The CDR3 region of rearranged TCR beta genes was amplified from genomic DNA by a multiplex PCR assay. The amplified TCR beta libraries were sequenced on the Illumina HiSeq System as 87-base-pair reads. The source study handled its data this way. In a later analysis, 70 million to 95 million unique TCR beta chains were counted across the 666 repertoires, and roughly 9.9 million of these chains were shared by at least two donors. Raw reads were error-corrected and collapsed into unique sequences by a nearest-neighbor algorithm in which closely related sequences were merged to remove PCR and sequencing errors. To assign V, D and J gene segments, CDR3 sequences were aligned to IMGT reference sequences. Each retained sequence needed at least a six-nucleotide match to both a V gene segment and a J gene segment. A rearrangement was called productive if the CDR3 had no stop codons and remained in frame with V and J, and every other rearrangement was called non-productive. Following IMGT convention, CDR3 was defined as the stretch from the second conserved V-encoded cysteine to the conserved J-encoded phenylalanine. Sequences without an unambiguous match to a single V gene segment were excluded from the earlier analysis of almost 600 of the donors. In an earlier analysis of 587 of the donors, a V segment was called functional when productive rearrangements were above 56.7%, and segregating when the standard deviation between donors exceeded 5%. A statistical classification framework was built to diagnose cytomegalovirus status from the catalog of TCR beta chain sequences. A later analysis assigned V and J genes by comparing TCR nucleotide sequences with IMGT/GENE-DB human TR gene sequences. Using the TCRdist pipeline, a later analysis assigned CDR3 sequences along with most-parsimonious VDJ recombination scenarios. In a later analysis, each TCR beta chain was defined by its CDR3 amino acid sequence together with its V-gene family, and reads without a unique V-gene family were excluded. In a later analysis, fewer than 600 highly shared, low-generation-probability nucleotide sequences were removed to address suspected cross-contamination and a sequencing artifact. A later analysis calculated a clonal expansion index for each public chain from normalized within-repertoire ranks of inferred template counts. A later analysis computed generation probabilities with a VDJ recombination model fitted to out-of-frame rearrangements, and checked the results against IGoR. In a later analysis, hypergeometric tests were used to score TCR-TCR, TCR-HLA and TCR-CMV co-occurrence, with a repertoire-size bias correction applied to TCR pairs. False discovery rates were estimated in a later analysis by permuting HLA or CMV assignments 20 times. In a later analysis, co-occurring TCRs were grouped with DBSCAN, and TCRdist sequence similarity was added when clustering was performed within HLA-allele-positive subsets. Repertoires with fewer than 30,000 or more than 120,000 public chains, plus five repertoires with anomalous nucleotide sharing, were excluded from co-occurrence clustering. The table was pulled from immuneACCESS by TCRdb, which kept in-frame rearrangements only. Such tables lose some clones; where checked, under half of the loss comes from unresolved V genes, and the rest has no known cause. V and J calls plus clone size are reproduced from that table; the DNA served to infer D and trimming. The sample table lists 30,000 to 45,000 clones, around 84% of them with a count of one. Of the sample, approximately 4% is held by the ten largest clones.

The specimen was PBMCs. This clonotype originated in a woman aged 18 to 35 in good health and CMV-seronegative. The rearrangement joined TRBV19 to TRBJ1-5; the D gene lacks a confident call. The sequence in DNA is TGTGCCAGTAGCCCCCAACATAGCAATCAGCCCCAGCATTTT. The resulting protein is CASSPQHSNQPQHF.